This section outlines one TCR beta chain sequence together with its context. This clone was seen a single time. Its antigen is unknown. No much larger clone is present one base from it, and per-base qualities are unavailable. TCRbeta CDR3 regions were amplified from genomic DNA by means of the immunoSEQ Assay, a bias-controlled multiplex PCR. Per the original workflow: Within the assay, amplification of reference gene primers was used to estimate how many nucleated cells each sample contained. Sequence reads were collapsed and filtered to measure the absolute abundance of every unique TCRbeta CDR3 rearrangement. For each sample, productive Simpson clonality was calculated by taking the square root of Simpson's diversity index across productive rearrangements. TCRdb took this table from immuneACCESS and kept in-frame rearrangements with V and J called. Such tables lack part of the clones; where checked against another copy, unresolved V genes explain under half of the gap, and the rest is unexplained. V and J calls and clone size follow that table, whereas D and trimming were derived from the DNA. This sample gives fewer than 350,000 clones in total; 75% to 95% of them show up just once. The ten largest clones capture about 3% of the sample.

In the prospective study, participants were 18 to 89 years old, resided in approximately 25 geographic areas of the United States, and were enrolled through a virtual design. In the prospective study, participants were assigned to cohorts based on the clinical history participants reported in a screening survey and a study questionnaire. A participant counted as exposed if, within 2 weeks of entering the study, that participant had been in contact with someone who had a PCR-confirmed or clinician-diagnosed COVID-19 case. In the prospective study, mobile phlebotomists collected whole blood, serum and a nasopharyngeal or oropharyngeal swab from each participant. Prospective study participants could optionally give additional blood draws and questionnaires over an approximately two-month period. Prospective study blood samples were shipped either frozen or at room temperature before DNA extraction.

This record comes from a study of blood T cell repertoires in COVID-19 (TCRdb year 2020). Study-level background: The collaborator samples originated in the United States, Italy and Spain and spanned the acute and convalescent phases of COVID-19. The prospective study material was composed of cDNA or gDNA derived from T cells, B-cell-depleted T cells, or PBMCs. The dataset comprised deeply sampled blood TCRbeta repertoires from subjects exposed to, actively infected with, or recovered from COVID-19. The repertoires were made available in a free public database intended to serve as a resource for research on the immune response to SARS-CoV-2. Samples came from the ongoing ImmuneRACE study (first 160 participants) plus 1,254 subjects from 6 global collaborators. Sample metadata almost always included a de-identified subject ID, COVID-19 status, age in years and sex. Where available, HLA class I and class II types were obtained from metadata supplied by the sample provider rather than from assay-based typing. What the research found in general, with its limitations: The amount of clinical and demographic metadata varied by source and participant and was provided uncurated.

The CDR3 goes from the cysteine to the phenylalanine over 14 residues. The kept DNA is CDR3 alone, 42 bases in frame from the first base. CDR1 and CDR2, per the germline V gene (reference sequence), are SEHNR and FQNEAQ. The junction shows trimming of 6 bases on V and 3 bases on J, plus 14 bases between the germline ends. The TCR sequence derives from a man aged 40-49 years who had been exposed to COVID-19. The sequence is built from TRBV7-9 and TRBJ2-5; a tentative D call is TRBD2 (5 bases match). The sample comprised PBMCs or T cells enriched from blood (not recorded which). DNA sequence: TGTGCCAGCAGATCGCCGGGATCAGAAGAGACCCAGTACTTC. Its protein reads: CASRSPGSEETQYF.